A single sample is the source of the 8 T cell receptor beta chains below, sequenced in a study of blood T cell repertoires in COVID-19. Using immunoSEQ multiplex PCR, the repertoire was profiled, and TCRdb retains in-frame clones only, with some absent. The top ten clones hold roughly 4.4% of a sample with under 150,000 clones, about 87% of them seen once. The material sequenced was peripheral blood. The origin of the receptors is a woman aged 50 to 60 with acute or convalescent COVID-19.

This clone was detected only once. The chain carries TRBV27 and TRBJ1-5, with TRBD1 identical over 7 bases. The junction had 6 bases not matched to a gene; V was cut back by 6 bases and J by 1 base. Germline CDR1 reads MNHEY; CDR2 reads SMNVEV (reference sequence). The CDR3 runs 15 residues. The chain's CDR3 is CASSNQGGSNQPQHF. The CDR3 DNA is TGTGCCAGCAGCAACCAGGGGGGCAGCAATCAGCCCCAGCATTTT.

The V call is TRBV27, the J call TRBJ2-7; tentative D call: TRBD1 (6 bases). Trimming took 10 bases from V and 0 from J, leaving 13 bases between them. CDR3 size: 13 residues. Germline loops: CDR1 MNHEY, CDR2 SMNVEV (reference sequence). The CDR3 bases are TGTGCCACGTCTCAGGGGATCTCCTACGAGCAGTACTTC. Its translation: CATSQGISYEQYF.

V gene TRBV7-6 combines with J gene TRBJ2-1, with D unresolved. Trimming removed 1 base at V and 6 bases at J, with 4 bases between. Germline loops: CDR1 SGHVS, CDR2 FNYEAQ. The CDR3 contains 12 residues. CDR3 coding DNA: TGTGCCAGCAGCTTAGTCGGCAATGAGCAGTTCTTC. Its translation: CASSLVGNEQFF.

The V gene is TRBV19, the J gene TRBJ1-2; possibly TRBD1 for D (5 bases). The CDR3 spans 14 residues. Trimming removed 4 bases at V and 4 bases at J, with 13 bases between. Germline V lookup: CDR1 LNHDA, CDR2 SQIVND (reference sequence). DNA for the CDR3: TGTGCCAGTAGTACTCCACAGGTGGTCTATGGCTACACCTTC. It is translated as CASSTPQVVYGYTF.

The DNA for the CDR3 is TGCGCCAGCAGCTTGGACTCCGGGGGCAGGGGGGAAAAACTGTTTTTT. This sequence encodes CASSLDSGGRGEKLFF. The chain joins TRBV5-1 to TRBJ1-4; 7 nucleotides agree with TRBD1. Germline trimming cut 0 bases from V and 8 bases from J; bases unmatched to any gene: 10. CDR1 SGHRS and CDR2 YFSETQ come from the germline V gene. The CDR3 is 16 residues long.

The CDR3 sequence: CASSQEQEGGDEQFF. The CDR3 DNA follows: TGCGCCAGCAGCCAAGAGCAGGAGGGAGGTGATGAGCAGTTCTTC. The chain uses TRBV4-3 and TRBJ2-1, with D maybe TRBD2 (6 bases). The CDR3 has 15 residues. Per the germline V gene, CDR1 is LGHNA and CDR2 is YSLEER. Trimming stripped 0 bases from V and 8 bases from J, with 14 bases between.

The chain uses TRBV3-1 (or the pseudogene TRBV3-2) and TRBJ1-5; the match to TRBD1 covers 9 bases. V lost 1 base, J lost 9 bases, and 13 bases stayed unmatched. The length of the CDR3 is 17 residues. Germline CDR1 reads LGHDT; CDR2 reads YNNKEL (reference sequence). The CDR3 is CASSQGMGQGTIRPQHF. The CDR3 DNA reads as TGTGCCAGCAGCCAAGGGATGGGACAGGGAACAATCCGGCCCCAGCATTTT.

The chain uses TRBV28 and TRBJ1-2, with D perhaps TRBD1 (5 bases). CDR1 and CDR2 (germline): MDHEN, SYDVKM. Trimming removed 3 bases at V and 2 bases at J, with 16 bases between. The CDR3 consists of 16 residues. CDR3 nucleotide sequence: TGTGCCAGCAGTTTCCAGGGCAGCCGACAAAACTATGGCTACACCTTC. This gives the protein CASSFQGSRQNYGYTF.